These T cell receptor beta chains were read from a single sample in a study of blood T cell repertoires in COVID-19. Generated by immunoSEQ multiplex PCR, the TCRdb table keeps only in-frame clones and is missing some. The sample carries about 62,000 clones, 80% to 90% recorded once. The specimen was peripheral blood. The receptor set was obtained from a woman aged 55 to 70 with COVID-19, enrolled during active disease. Each CDR3 is given with its conserved first and last residue. The order of the fields is J gene, V gene, D gene, clone size, CDR3 protein, CDR3 DNA. The D gene is left open where the match is weak. The size field is filled for only some rows; it gives once, few, many or a size class.

>TRBJ2-7|TRBV27|.|once
CASRSATGYEQYF
TGTGCCAGTAGAAGCGCCACCGGCTACGAGCAGTACTTC
>TRBJ2-2|TRBV24-1|.|.
CATSENTNTGELFF
TGTGCCACCAGTGAAAATACGAACACCGGGGAGCTGTTTTTT
>TRBJ1-5|TRBV28|.|.
CASSSGQSYSNQPQHF
TGTGCCAGCAGTTCAGGACAGTCTTATAGCAATCAGCCCCAGCATTTT
>TRBJ2-1|TRBV19|TRBD2|.
CASTSSGRYGEQFF
TGTGCCAGTACTTCTAGCGGGAGGTACGGTGAGCAGTTCTTC
>TRBJ1-5|TRBV30|.|few
CAWSMTGGNQPQHF
TGTGCCTGGAGTATGACAGGAGGCAATCAGCCCCAGCATTTT
>TRBJ1-2|TRBV6-1|.|.
CASSEEYNDYGYTF
TGTGCCAGCAGTGAAGAATACAACGACTATGGCTACACCTTC
>TRBJ1-2|TRBV6-2/TRBV6-3|.|once
CASSYREQYGYTF
TGTGCCAGCAGTTACAGGGAGCAGTATGGCTACACCTTC
>TRBJ2-1|TRBV9|.|.
CASSVGGETYNEQFF
TGTGCCAGCAGCGTAGGGGGCGAGACCTACAATGAGCAGTTCTTC
>TRBJ1-5|TRBV15|TRBD1|.
CATSRFGTGANQPQHF
TGTGCCACCAGCAGATTTGGGACAGGGGCAAATCAGCCCCAGCATTTT
>TRBJ2-5|TRBV7-3|TRBD1|.
CASSLGDRGIGETQYF
TGTGCCAGCAGCTTAGGGGACAGGGGTATTGGAGAGACCCAGTACTTC
>TRBJ2-7|TRBV13|.|.
CASSPPSSYEQYF
TGTGCCAGCAGCCCCCCTAGCTCCTACGAGCAGTACTTC
>TRBJ2-7|TRBV6-5|.|.
CASRTSKGVSYEQYF
TGTGCCAGCAGGACTTCGAAGGGGGTCTCCTACGAGCAGTACTTC
>TRBJ1-1|TRBV3-1/TRBV3-2|.|.
CASSLRQSNTEAFF
TGTGCCAGCAGCCTCCGACAGTCCAACACTGAAGCTTTCTTT
>TRBJ1-1|TRBV7-3|.|.
CASSLRENTEAFF
TGTGCCAGCAGCTTGCGGGAGAACACTGAAGCTTTCTTT
>TRBJ2-7|TRBV27|.|.
CASSRRQVYEQYF
TGTGCCAGCAGCCGCAGACAGGTGTACGAGCAGTACTTC
>TRBJ2-1|TRBV5-1|.|.
CASSLTGGGSYNEQFF
TGCGCCAGCAGCTTGACCGGAGGCGGCTCCTACAATGAGCAGTTCTTC
>TRBJ2-1|TRBV13|.|.
CASSSTGYNEQFF
TGTGCCAGCAGTTCCACAGGTTACAATGAGCAGTTCTTC